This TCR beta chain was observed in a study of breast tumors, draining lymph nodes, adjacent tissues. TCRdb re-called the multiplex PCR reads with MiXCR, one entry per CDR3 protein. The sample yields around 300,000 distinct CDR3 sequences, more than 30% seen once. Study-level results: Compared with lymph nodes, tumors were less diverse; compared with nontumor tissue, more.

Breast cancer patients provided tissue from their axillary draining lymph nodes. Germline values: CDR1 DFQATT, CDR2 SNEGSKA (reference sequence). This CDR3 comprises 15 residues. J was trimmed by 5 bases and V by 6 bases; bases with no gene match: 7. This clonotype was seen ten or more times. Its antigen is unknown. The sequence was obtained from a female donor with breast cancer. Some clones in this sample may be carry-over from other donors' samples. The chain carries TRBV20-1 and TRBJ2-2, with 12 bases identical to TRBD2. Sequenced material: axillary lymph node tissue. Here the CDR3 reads CSADRLAGVTGELFF. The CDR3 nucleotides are TGCAGTGCCGATAGACTAGCGGGAGTAACCGGGGAGCTGTTTTTT.